These 8 T cell receptor beta chains came from one sample sequenced in a study of T cells after yellow fever vaccination. TCRdb re-derived calls from the 5' RACE reads in MiXCR, one entry per CDR3 protein. The table has about 400,000 distinct CDR3 sequences, under 14% seen once. The input for sequencing was PBMCs, taken on the day of the first yellow fever vaccination. Every receptor here comes from a young man who received the YFV17D yellow fever vaccine.

This clonotype was observed at least ten times. V is TRBV5-5 and J is TRBJ2-3; D possibly corresponds to TRBD1 (5 bases). Trimming stripped 0 bases from V and 5 bases from J, with 10 bases between. CDR1 SGHKS and CDR2 YYEKEE come from the germline V gene (reference sequence). The CDR3 length is 14 residues. The CDR3 loop reads CASSLAQGEDTQYF. CDR3 nucleotides: TGTGCCAGCAGCTTGGCCCAGGGTGAAGATACGCAGTATTTT.

This clonotype was observed at least ten times. The chain recombines TRBV5-5 with TRBJ2-5; no definite D call. The germline V gene has CDR1 SGHKS and CDR2 YYEKEE (reference sequence). The CDR3 is 15 residues long. Trimming shortened V by 0 bases and J by 3 bases, and 12 bases separated the two germline ends. The CDR3 DNA is TGTGCCAGCAGCTTGGGGTTTGGGTGGAAAGAGACCCAGTACTTC. Its protein product is CASSLGFGWKETQYF.

This clonotype came up a few times. CDR3 protein: CASTPGLAALGTGELFF. In nucleotides, the CDR3 is TGTGCCAGCACCCCGGGACTAGCAGCTTTGGGCACCGGGGAGCTGTTTTTT. The chain recombines TRBV12-3 or TRBV12-4 with TRBJ2-2, with 9 bases fitting TRBD2. The ends lost 7 bases at V and 4 bases at J; junction bases unmatched: 13. This CDR3 has 17 amino acids.

This rearrangement joins TRBV10-3 to TRBJ2-3; the D gene is possibly TRBD1 (6 bases). Deletions cut 0 bases from V and 1 base from J, with 17 bases between. The CDR3 contains 18 residues. Germline loops: CDR1 ENHRY, CDR2 SYGVKD. The CDR3 nucleotides read TGTGCCATCAGTGAGTCGATGGCAGGGGTAAGGGGCACAGATACGCAGTATTTT. It translates to CAISESMAGVRGTDTQYF.

This clonotype was seen more than once but under ten times. The chain couples TRBV7-9 to TRBJ2-1, with D perhaps matching TRBD1 (6 bases). V lost 8 bases, J lost 5 bases, and 13 bases lay in between. This CDR3 has 13 residues. The germline gives CDR1 SEHNR, CDR2 FQNEAQ (reference sequence). This CDR3 is CASEGGLNNEQFF. CDR3 in DNA: TGTGCCAGCGAAGGGGGTTTAAACAATGAGCAGTTCTTC.

This clonotype occurred many times. V gene TRBV20-1 combines with J gene TRBJ2-3; 8 bases are shared with TRBD1. The germline V gene has CDR1 DFQATT and CDR2 SNEGSKA (reference sequence). Unmatched junction bases numbered 3, after V lost 1 base and J lost 3 bases. This CDR3 region has 14 residues. The DNA of the CDR3 is TGCAGTGCTAGAGGGGACAGGTTGACAGATACGCAGTATTTT. This encodes CSARGDRLTDTQYF.

This clonotype was detected a few times. This chain uses TRBV20-1 with TRBJ1-1; the D gene is possibly TRBD1 (5 bases). V shed 0 bases and J shed 0 bases, with 8 bases lying between them. The CDR3 runs to 14 residues. Germline CDR1 is DFQATT and CDR2 is SNEGSKA (reference sequence). Here the CDR3 DNA reads TGCAGTGCTAGAGACCCCAGGGTGAACACTGAAGCTTTCTTT. Its translation is CSARDPRVNTEAFF.

Only a few counts were recorded for this clonotype. The J gene is TRBJ2-7, the V gene TRBV11-2; maybe TRBD2 (7 bases). The CDR3 spans 13 residues. Trimming took off 5 bases at V and 7 bases at J, with 15 bases between the two ends. Germline V gene lookup returns CDR1 SGHAT and CDR2 FQNNGV. CDR3 loop: CASSNPGGWEQYF. The DNA for the CDR3 is TGTGCCAGCAGCAACCCGGGGGGCTGGGAGCAGTACTTC.